These T cell receptor beta chains were read from a single sample in a study of T cell repertoires in cytomegalovirus infection. Their cognate antigens are unknown. TCRdb analysed the reads with MiXCR anew, one entry per CDR3 protein. The sample has roughly 80,000 distinct CDR3 sequences, 35% to 45% seen once; the top ten hold more than 85%. The sample consisted of CD8+ T cells from cultured PBMCs, taken from culture after CMV antigen stimulation. The receptors were sampled from a human donor in good health (CMV status not recorded). Some clones in this sample may be carry-over from other donors' samples. CDR3s include the opening cysteine and the closing phenylalanine or tryptophan. The D gene is left open where the match is weak. Clone size is not always given. Where it is, it says once, few, many or a class for expanded clones.

- | TRBJ2-3 | 15 | TRBV7-9 | - | TGTGCCAGCAGCTTATGGGTAGCTGGAACAGATACGCAGTATTTT | CASSLWVAGTDTQYF
many | TRBJ2-7 | 15 | TRBV7-2 | - | TGTGCCAGCAGCTTATATCGGGGTCCTCGCGACGAGCAGTACTTC | CASSLYRGPRDEQYF
- | TRBJ1-3 | 19 | TRBV7-9 | - | TGTGCCAGCAGCTTAGTGAGAGCAGCGCGAGACGACTCTGGAAACACCATATATTTT | CASSLVRAARDDSGNTIYF
few | TRBJ2-7 | 14 | TRBV5-6 | - | TGTGCCAGCAGCTTCGTCCACAGGCTCTACGAGCAGTACTTC | CASSFVHRLYEQYF
few | TRBJ1-4 | 13 | TRBV7-2 | - | TGTGCCAGCAGCTTAGCGGTGGAGGCCCAACTGTTTTTT | CASSLAVEAQLFF
- | TRBJ1-5 | 15 | TRBV4-1 | - | TGCGCCAGCAGCCAAGAACCGGGGACCGGTCAGCCCCAGCATTTT | CASSQEPGTGQPQHF
few | TRBJ2-7 | 15 | TRBV6-1 | - | TGTGCCAGCAAAATACAACGGGGGTTAGCCTACGAGCAGTACTTC | CASKIQRGLAYEQYF
- | TRBJ2-5 | 15 | TRBV6-2/TRBV6-3 | TRBD1 | TGTGCCAGCAGTCGACTCCGGGACAGACAAGAGACCCAGTACTTC | CASSRLRDRQETQYF
- | TRBJ1-1 | 15 | TRBV4-1 | - | TGCGCCAGCAGCCCCCGAGGGGGGGCAGAAACTGAAGCTTTCTTT | CASSPRGGAETEAFF
few | TRBJ1-2 | 15 | TRBV20-1 | TRBD1 | TGCAGTGCTAGAGACAGGGGGCCGGAAAACTATGGCTACACCTTC | CSARDRGPENYGYTF
- | TRBJ1-4 | 15 | TRBV12-3/TRBV12-4 | - | TGTGCCAGCAGCCCCGGTGTGGGGACTAATGAAAAACTGTTTTTT | CASSPGVGTNEKLFF
few | TRBJ2-7 | 16 | TRBV7-2 | TRBD2 | TGTGCCAGCAGCTTAGGTACTAGCGGGGGTTCCTACGAGCAGTACTTC | CASSLGTSGGSYEQYF
- | TRBJ2-7 | 17 | TRBV11-2 | TRBD2 | TGTGCCAGCAGCCTCAGACACACCGGGACTAGCGGGTTCGAGCAGTACTTC | CASSLRHTGTSGFEQYF
- | TRBJ2-2 | 15 | TRBV7-9 | - | TGTGCCAGCAGCACGGAAAGGATGAACACCGGGGAGCTGTTTTTT | CASSTERMNTGELFF
few | TRBJ1-5 | 15 | TRBV27 | - | TGTGCCAGCAGTTCACCGACCGAACGCTATCAGCCCCAGCATTTT | CASSSPTERYQPQHF
few | TRBJ2-7 | 13 | TRBV7-2 | - | TGTGCCAGCAGCCCCGCGGGGCCCTACGAGCAGTACTTC | CASSPAGPYEQYF
- | TRBJ2-5 | 15 | TRBV5-6 | - | TGTGCCAGCAGCTTGGCTCTGCGACGCGGGGAGACCCAGTACTTC | CASSLALRRGETQYF
few | TRBJ2-2 | 14 | TRBV27 | - | TGTGCCAGCAGTTTATCTGGGGGCCGGTGGGAGCTGTTTTTT | CASSLSGGRWELFF
- | TRBJ2-5 | 14 | TRBV7-9 | TRBD1 | TGTGCCAGCAGCGGGACAGGGGGCCAAGAGACCCAGTACTTC | CASSGTGGQETQYF
few | TRBJ1-6 | 15 | TRBV6-5 | - | TGTGCCAGCAGTGAGGACGGAAGATTTAATTCACCCCTCCACTTT | CASSEDGRFNSPLHF
- | TRBJ1-1 | 16 | TRBV7-9 | - | TGTGCCAGCAGCCCGGGCCACAGCTCGGCGAACACTGAAGCTTTCTTT | CASSPGHSSANTEAFF
- | TRBJ1-5 | 15 | TRBV7-2 | TRBD1 | TGTGCCAGCAGCTTAGGGGACAGTGGCAATCAGCCCCAGCATTTT | CASSLGDSGNQPQHF
- | TRBJ2-5 | 17 | TRBV27 | TRBD2 | TGTGCCAGCAGTTTGGTTGCTAGCGGGGGGGCGACGGAGACCCAGTACTTC | CASSLVASGGATETQYF
- | TRBJ1-1 | 14 | TRBV6-2/TRBV6-3 | TRBD1 | TGTGCCAGCAGTGCCCGAGGGGGCTTGACTGAAGCTTTCTTT | CASSARGGLTEAFF
- | TRBJ2-1 | 17 | TRBV11-3 | TRBD2 | TGTGCCAGCAGCTTAGAGGTTAGCGGGGGGCCCTCCAATGAGCAGTTCTTC | CASSLEVSGGPSNEQFF
- | TRBJ1-4 | 15 | TRBV4-3 | - | TGCGCCAGCAGCCAAGATATAGGGGACGGAGAAAAACTGTTTTTT | CASSQDIGDGEKLFF
few | TRBJ2-3 | 17 | TRBV27 | - | TGTGCCAGCAGTCCACTACGCGGGGAGGTGAGCACAGATACGCAGTATTTT | CASSPLRGEVSTDTQYF
- | TRBJ2-5 | 14 | TRBV7-9 | TRBD1 | TGTGCCAGCAGCCTGGGGACAGCCCAAGAGACCCAGTACTTC | CASSLGTAQETQYF
- | TRBJ1-1 | 12 | TRBV12-3/TRBV12-4 | - | TGTGCCAGCAGTTTATCTGGACGGGAAGCTTTCTTT | CASSLSGREAFF
- | TRBJ1-1 | 9 | TRBV12-3/TRBV12-4 | - | TGTGCCAGCAGTTATCCAGCTTTCTTT | CASSYPAFF
- | TRBJ1-4 | 14 | TRBV6-1 | - | TGTGCCAGCGGAGATGGACAGATCCGGGAAAAACTGTTTTTT | CASGDGQIREKLFF